A selection of T cell receptor beta chains follows, all from one sample in a study of cytomegalovirus exposure and HLA in healthy donors. The protocol was immunoSEQ multiplex PCR, while the TCRdb copy is restricted to in-frame clones and leaves out a portion. The profile covers approximately 100,000 clones, with about 62% appearing a single time and roughly 3.9% taken by the ten largest. The sequenced sample consisted of PBMCs. These TCRs come from a man aged 25 to 45 in good health and CMV-seronegative. Both conserved end residues are part of each CDR3. The order of the fields is J gene, V gene, clone size, D gene, CDR3 DNA, CDR3 protein. The D gene is left open where the match is weak. A clone size is listed for some rows: how often the clone was seen (once, few, many), or a class if it is expanded.

j_call: TRBJ2-7; v_call: TRBV27; clone_size: few; d_call: TRBD1; cdr3_nt: TGTGCCAGCAGTCGGCCGGGACAGGGGTATGATGAGCAGTACTTC; cdr3_aa: CASSRPGQGYDEQYF
j_call: TRBJ2-7; v_call: TRBV6-1; clone_size: few; d_call: TRBD2; cdr3_nt: TGTGCCAGCAGTGAAGTAGTAACTAGCGGGCCCTTGGAGCAGTACTTC; cdr3_aa: CASSEVVTSGPLEQYF
j_call: TRBJ1-4; v_call: TRBV5-1; clone_size: -; d_call: -; cdr3_nt: TGCGCCAGCAGCTTGGAGCGCCAACCCAGTGGTAGACTGTTTTTT; cdr3_aa: CASSLERQPSGRLFF
j_call: TRBJ1-2; v_call: TRBV5-5; clone_size: -; d_call: -; cdr3_nt: TGTGCCAGCAGCGGGACGGACAGAAACTATGGCTACACCTTC; cdr3_aa: CASSGTDRNYGYTF
j_call: TRBJ2-7; v_call: TRBV6-1; clone_size: -; d_call: -; cdr3_nt: TGTGCCAGCAGTGAGGGTCAGGAGGTCTACGAGCAGTACTTC; cdr3_aa: CASSEGQEVYEQYF
j_call: TRBJ1-5; v_call: TRBV2; clone_size: -; d_call: -; cdr3_nt: TGTGCCAGCAGTGAAAGGTGGGAGCAGCATTTT; cdr3_aa: CASSERWEQHF
j_call: TRBJ1-2; v_call: TRBV9; clone_size: few; d_call: TRBD1; cdr3_nt: TGTGCCAGCAGCTCCCGGACAGGGCACAGGGGCTACACCTTC; cdr3_aa: CASSSRTGHRGYTF
j_call: TRBJ1-5; v_call: TRBV5-1; clone_size: -; d_call: -; cdr3_nt: TGCGCCAGCAGATCGACAGACAATCAGCCCCAGCATTTT; cdr3_aa: CASRSTDNQPQHF
j_call: TRBJ1-4; v_call: TRBV10-2; clone_size: few; d_call: TRBD1; cdr3_nt: TGCGCCAGTCGAAGCAGGGGGCAAGAAAAACTGTTTTTT; cdr3_aa: CASRSRGQEKLFF
j_call: TRBJ1-1; v_call: TRBV14; clone_size: -; d_call: -; cdr3_nt: TGTGCCAGCAGCCAAGTCGGGACACCGAACACTGAAGCTTTCTTT; cdr3_aa: CASSQVGTPNTEAFF
j_call: TRBJ1-3; v_call: TRBV6-6; clone_size: -; d_call: -; cdr3_nt: TGTGCCACCCAGCCGCCGTCAGCGGGGGCTGGAAACACCATATATTTT; cdr3_aa: CATQPPSAGAGNTIYF